The 28 T cell receptor beta chains below come from one sample, sequenced in a study of cytomegalovirus exposure and HLA in healthy donors. In the PCR, 60 Vbeta and 13 Jbeta primers were used. The repertoire was sequenced with immunoSEQ multiplex PCR; TCRdb's copy has only in-frame clones and lacks some. The repertoire holds 100,000 to 150,000 clones, with around 86% as singletons. Sequenced: PBMCs. The receptors derive from a young man in good health and CMV-seronegative.

The chain combines TRBV6-1 with TRBJ1-5; D is undetermined. The V and J ends lost 6 bases and 6 bases respectively, with 12 bases between them. The germline gives CDR1 MNHNS, CDR2 SASEGT. The length of the CDR3 is 13 residues. As DNA, the CDR3 is TGTGCCAGCAGCCAAAGGCGGGGTCAGCCCCAGCATTTT. Translated: CASSQRRGQPQHF.

V usage is TRBV19 and J usage is TRBJ2-3; 8 nucleotides align to TRBD1. The CDR3 spans 14 residues. The germline CDR1 and CDR2 sequences are LNHDA and SQIVND (reference sequence). With 5 bases clipped from V and 2 bases from J, the junction kept 3 bases outside the gene matches. This chain's CDR3 is CASSDRGHTDTQYF. CDR3 in DNA: TGTGCCAGTAGTGACAGGGGTCACACAGATACGCAGTATTTT.

The chain employs TRBV15 and TRBJ1-5; TRBD1 matches at 11 bases. CDR1 and CDR2 (germline): LNHNV, YYDKDF (reference sequence). Trimming took 4 bases from V and 1 from J; bases not matched to a gene: 6. CDR3 length equals 17 residues. The CDR3 bases are TGTGCCACCAGCACCACGGACAGGGGGCGAAGCAATCAGCCCCAGCATTTT. Its protein product is CATSTTDRGRSNQPQHF. The full variable domain, with the rest looked up from reference TRBV15 and TRBJ1-5, is DAMVIQNPRYQVTQFGKPVTLSCSQTLNHNVMYWYQQKSSQAPKLLFHYYDKDFNNEADTPDNFQSRRPNTSFCFLDIRSPGLGDTAMYLCATSTTDRGRSNQPQHFGDGTRLSIL.

The chain combines TRBV19 with TRBJ1-2, with TRBD1 identical over 9 bases. The germline V gene encodes CDR1 LNHDA and CDR2 SQIVND (reference sequence). The V and J ends lost 7 bases and 9 bases, in that order; junction bases with no gene match: 6. The CDR3 totals 12 residues. As DNA, the CDR3 is TGTGCCAGTACGGACAGGGGACACCGCTACACCTTC. It is translated as CASTDRGHRYTF.

The chain joins TRBV6-6 to TRBJ1-2, with TRBD1 identical over 7 bases. The germline V gene encodes CDR1 MNHNY and CDR2 SVGAGI (reference sequence). Trimming took 6 bases from V and 4 from J; bases not matched to a gene: 14. The CDR3 consists of 16 residues. In DNA, the CDR3 is TGTGCCAGCAGGATAATCGGACAGGAGGGTTCCTATGGCTACACCTTC. Translated: CASRIIGQEGSYGYTF.

V and J are TRBV10-3 and TRBJ2-5, with 8 nucleotides matching TRBD1. Germline lookup yields CDR1 ENHRY and CDR2 SYGVKD. This CDR3 comprises 18 residues. J lost 4 bases, V lost 0 bases, and 13 bases had no gene match. For the CDR3, the DNA is TGTGCCATCAGTGAGTCGCGGGACAGGCACAGGGGTACAGAGACCCAGTACTTC. It translates to CAISESRDRHRGTETQYF.

V gene TRBV6-4 combines with J gene TRBJ1-1, with D possibly being TRBD1 (6 bases). CDR1 MRHNA and CDR2 SNTAGT come from the germline V gene. The CDR3 runs to 14 residues. Deletions cut 3 bases from V and 5 bases from J, with 13 bases between. The CDR3 protein is CASSEQRGATEAFF. The CDR3 DNA is TGTGCCAGCAGTGAACAGCGGGGGGCAACTGAAGCTTTCTTT.

The chain carries TRBV6-1 and TRBJ2-3; a weak D match, TRBD1 (6 bases). With 8 bases removed from V and 1 base from J, the gap between germline ends came to 13 bases. From germline, CDR1 is MNHNS and CDR2 SASEGT. The CDR3 contains 14 residues. The CDR3 region is CASLDRYGTDTQYF. CDR3 DNA: TGTGCCAGCCTAGACAGGTACGGCACAGATACGCAGTATTTT.

The rearrangement joins TRBV7-2 to TRBJ2-5, with a tentative D call TRBD2 (6 bases). V was trimmed by 0 bases and J by 5 bases, leaving 10 bases between them. This CDR3 comprises 14 residues. Germline CDR1 reads SGHTA; CDR2 reads FQGNSA. The CDR3 region has the DNA TGTGCCAGCAGCTTAGCAGGAGGGAAGGAGACCCAGTACTTC. Protein product: CASSLAGGKETQYF.

The chain is built from TRBV18 and TRBJ2-7; no clear D. Germline CDR1 KGHSH, CDR2 LQKENI. V was clipped by 2 bases and J by 6 bases, with 5 bases between them. CDR3 length: 11 amino acids. The CDR3 DNA follows: TGTGCCAGCTCACCAGTGGCCGAGCAGTACTTC. This sequence encodes CASSPVAEQYF.

The chain is built from TRBV9 and TRBJ2-4, with D possibly being TRBD2 (6 bases). Germline V gene sequence: CDR1 SGDLS, CDR2 YYNGEE. Trimming pared 2 bases from V and 1 base from J, leaving 10 bases between. The CDR3 is 15 residues long. The CDR3 region is CASSVGGKAKNIQYF. Written as DNA, the CDR3 is TGTGCCAGCAGCGTTGGGGGGAAGGCCAAAAACATTCAGTACTTC. Drawing the rest from reference TRBV9 and TRBJ2-4, the complete variable domain is DSGVTQTPKHLITATGQRVTLRCSPRSGDLSVYWYQQSLDQGLQFLIQYYNGEERAKGNILERFSAQQFPDLHSELNLSSLELGDSALYFCASSVGGKAKNIQYFGAGTRLSVL.

This clone appeared a few times. The chain couples TRBV6-4 to TRBJ2-1, with 8 bases fitting TRBD2. V lost 5 bases and J lost 6; bases outside the gene matches: 3. Germline-derived CDR1 and CDR2 are MRHNA and SNTAGT. This CDR3 has 13 residues. The CDR3: CASSSGTSNEQFF. The CDR3 bases are TGTGCCAGCAGTTCCGGGACTAGCAATGAGCAGTTCTTC.

The chain employs TRBV2 and TRBJ1-4; 10 nucleotides line up with TRBD1. CDR1 SNHLY and CDR2 FYNNEI come from the germline V gene. With 8 bases clipped from V and 8 bases from J, the junction kept 8 bases outside the gene matches. The CDR3 has 14 amino acids. The CDR3 spells CASERDRGWEKLFF. In DNA, the CDR3 is TGTGCCAGCGAAAGGGACAGGGGTTGGGAAAAACTGTTTTTT.

The CDR3 DNA reads TGTGCCAGCACCCTAATGGGCAGCTCCTACGAGCAGTACTTC. It specifies CASTLMGSSYEQYF. This chain links TRBV7-2 with TRBJ2-7; D remains ambiguous. This CDR3 is built from 14 residues. The germline gives CDR1 SGHTA, CDR2 FQGNSA. Trimming left V 7 bases short and J 0 bases short, with 13 bases between.

The V gene is TRBV7-8, the J gene TRBJ1-2, with 9 bases matching TRBD1. The germline V gene encodes CDR1 SGHVS and CDR2 FQNEAQ. V was pared by 4 bases and J by 6 bases, with 24 bases of the junction left unmatched. The CDR3 has 20 amino acids. This CDR3 is CASSSGRGGPGTGKGDGYTF. The DNA for the CDR3 is TGTGCCAGCAGCTCCGGTCGGGGGGGTCCCGGGACAGGGAAAGGCGATGGCTACACCTTC.

This clone showed up just a few times. The rearrangement links TRBV4-1 to TRBJ2-1, with 9 bases aligning to TRBD2. After removal of 1 base from V and 8 bases from J, the junction contained 9 bases not matched to a gene. Germline V CDR1 and CDR2: MGHRA, YSYEKL. This CDR3 is built from 16 residues. The CDR3, as DNA: TGCGCCAGCAGCCAAGGGTGGCGGGGGGGCTTCGATGAGCAGTTCTTC. It yields the protein CASSQGWRGGFDEQFF.

V usage is TRBV9 and J usage is TRBJ1-1, with TRBD1 matching 9 bases. CDR3 length equals 15 residues. The trim removed 0 bases at V and 7 bases at J, leaving 7 bases unmatched. CDR1 and CDR2 (germline): SGDLS, YYNGEE. The CDR3, as DNA: TGTGCCAGCAGCGTAGAACAGGGGGCGCTCGATGAAGCTTTCTTT. It translates to CASSVEQGALDEAFF. Complete variable domain (other parts from reference TRBV9 and TRBJ1-1): DSGVTQTPKHLITATGQRVTLRCSPRSGDLSVYWYQQSLDQGLQFLIQYYNGEERAKGNILERFSAQQFPDLHSELNLSSLELGDSALYFCASSVEQGALDEAFFGQGTRLTVV.

This chain uses TRBV19 with TRBJ1-1; the D gene is possibly TRBD1 (5 bases). The ends were cut back, 4 bases at V and 4 bases at J, with 10 bases in the middle. Germline CDR1 LNHDA, CDR2 SQIVND (reference sequence). The CDR3 totals 13 residues. CDR3 amino acids: CASSKQVRTEAFF. The CDR3 DNA reads TGTGCCAGTAGTAAACAGGTACGCACTGAAGCTTTCTTT.

This clone came up a few times. This rearrangement joins TRBV6-5 to TRBJ1-1; D is ambiguous. Per germline, CDR1 MNHEY and CDR2 SVGAGI. The V end lost 0 bases, the J end lost 2 bases, and 7 bases lay between the germline ends. This CDR3 contains 14 residues. The DNA for the CDR3 is TGTGCCAGCAGTTACTCGAGGGTAAACACTGAAGCTTTCTTT. It is translated as CASSYSRVNTEAFF.

This clone turned up a few times. The CDR3 loop reads CASNPQGGYEQYF. The CDR3 coding sequence is TGTGCCAGCAACCCCCAGGGGGGCTACGAGCAGTACTTC. This sequence joins TRBV6-5 and TRBJ2-7, with D possibly TRBD1 on 7 matching bases. The V end was cut by 7 bases, the J end by 3 bases, with 13 bases between. CDR1 is MNHEY and CDR2 is SVGAGI in the germline V gene. The CDR3 has 13 amino acids.

This clone came up a few times. The chain recombines TRBV5-1 with TRBJ1-1; TRBD1 might be the D (6 bases). The V gene lost 6 bases and the J gene lost 5 bases, with 8 bases spanning the gap. The V gene's germline CDR1 is SGHRS and CDR2 YFSETQ. The CDR3 runs 11 residues. DNA of the CDR3: TGCGCCAGCAACACAGGGACTGAAGCTTTCTTT. Protein sequence: CASNTGTEAFF.

This chain uses TRBV7-9 with TRBJ2-7; 9 bases align to TRBD2. Germline V gives CDR1 SEHNR, CDR2 FQNEAQ (reference sequence). J gave up 3 bases and V 6 bases, and 9 bases lay outside the gene matches. The CDR3 contains 15 residues. The CDR3 DNA sequence: TGTGCCAGCAGGATTAGCGGGGGCCCCGACTACGAGCAGTACTTC. Its protein is CASRISGGPDYEQYF.

With regard to this clone: This sample also contains other DNA sequences that code for the same CDR3. The rearrangement joins TRBV25-1 to TRBJ1-5, with 10 bases identical to TRBD1. CDR1 is MGHDK and CDR2 is SYGVNS in the germline V gene. CDR3 length: 13 amino acids. Germline trimming cut 6 bases from V and 4 bases from J; bases unmatched to any gene: 0. The CDR3 DNA reads as TGTGCCAGCAGGGGACAGGGGAATCAGCCCCAGCATTTT. Its protein is CASRGQGNQPQHF.

V usage is TRBV7-9 and J usage is TRBJ1-1; 9 bases align to TRBD1. Germline assignment: CDR1 SEHNR and CDR2 FQNEAQ (reference sequence). The CDR3 runs 14 residues. Trimming at V came to 5 bases and at J to 7 bases, leaving 8 bases not matched to a gene. The CDR3 region is CASSPGRTGVEAFF. The CDR3 DNA is TGTGCCAGCAGCCCAGGGCGGACAGGGGTTGAAGCTTTCTTT.

This clone has more than one count but fewer than ten. The gene calls are TRBV9 and TRBJ1-1; D might be TRBD1 (5 bases). In germline, CDR1 is SGDLS, CDR2 YYNGEE. Trimming cost V 2 bases and J 1 base, with 9 bases left between them. The CDR3 sequence is 14 residues long. The CDR3 region is CASSVGQANTEAFF. Written as DNA, the CDR3 is TGTGCCAGCAGCGTGGGGCAAGCGAACACTGAAGCTTTCTTT.

This clone has a single count. The chain has TRBV5-6 and TRBJ1-2; D is ambiguous. Germline CDR1 reads SGHDT; CDR2 reads YYEEEE. The CDR3 has 15 amino acids. The V end was cut by 5 bases, the J end by 3 bases, with 17 bases between. The CDR3 loop is CASSDNTDGYYGYTF. CDR3 DNA sequence: TGTGCCAGCAGTGACAACACCGACGGCTACTATGGCTACACCTTC.

The rearrangement uses TRBV6-4 and TRBJ2-2; D not certain. V was cut by 0 bases and J by 0 bases, with 14 bases left in between. This CDR3 has 18 residues. Germline V gene sequence: CDR1 MRHNA, CDR2 SNTAGT. The CDR3 spells CASSDSISAVTNTGELFF. CDR3 nucleotide sequence: TGTGCCAGCAGTGACTCGATTTCCGCGGTCACGAACACCGGGGAGCTGTTTTTT.

The rearrangement uses TRBV28 and TRBJ1-2, with D possibly TRBD1 on 6 matching bases. With 3 bases removed from V and 8 bases from J, the gap between germline ends came to 19 bases. This CDR3 spans 15 amino acids. Germline V gene data show CDR1 as MDHEN and CDR2 as SYDVKM. CDR3 sequence: CASSFEDRPFGGYTF. Written as DNA, the CDR3 is TGTGCCAGCAGTTTTGAAGACAGGCCATTTGGGGGCTACACCTTC.